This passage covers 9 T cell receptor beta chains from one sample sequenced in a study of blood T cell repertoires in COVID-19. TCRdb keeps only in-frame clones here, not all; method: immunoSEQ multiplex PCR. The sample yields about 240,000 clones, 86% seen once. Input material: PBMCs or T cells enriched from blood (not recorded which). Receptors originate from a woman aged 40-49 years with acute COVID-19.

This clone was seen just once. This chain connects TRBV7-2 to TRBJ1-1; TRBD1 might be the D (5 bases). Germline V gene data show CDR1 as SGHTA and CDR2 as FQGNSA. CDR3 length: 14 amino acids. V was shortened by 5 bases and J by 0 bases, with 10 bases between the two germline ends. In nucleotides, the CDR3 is TGTGCCAGCAGCCCTGGACACTTGAACACTGAAGCTTTCTTT. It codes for CASSPGHLNTEAFF.

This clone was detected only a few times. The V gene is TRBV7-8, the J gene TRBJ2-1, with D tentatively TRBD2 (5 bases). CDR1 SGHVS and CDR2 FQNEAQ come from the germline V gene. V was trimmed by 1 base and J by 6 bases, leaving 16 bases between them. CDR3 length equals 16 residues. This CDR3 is CASSLVGSAEGNEQFF. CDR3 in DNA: TGTGCCAGCAGCTTAGTGGGTTCAGCTGAGGGCAATGAGCAGTTCTTC.

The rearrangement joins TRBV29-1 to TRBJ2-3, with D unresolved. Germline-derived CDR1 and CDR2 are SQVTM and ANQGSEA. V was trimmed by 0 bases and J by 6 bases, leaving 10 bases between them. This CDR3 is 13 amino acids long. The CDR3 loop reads CSVEDNSVDTQYF. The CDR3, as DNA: TGCAGCGTTGAAGATAATTCGGTGGATACGCAGTATTTT.

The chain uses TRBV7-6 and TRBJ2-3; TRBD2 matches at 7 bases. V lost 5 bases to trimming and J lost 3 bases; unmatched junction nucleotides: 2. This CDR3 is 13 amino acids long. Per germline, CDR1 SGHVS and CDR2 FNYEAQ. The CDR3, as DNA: TGTGCCAGCAGCCCGGGACTAACAGATACGCAGTATTTT. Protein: CASSPGLTDTQYF. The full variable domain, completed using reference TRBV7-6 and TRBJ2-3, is GAGVSQSPRYKVTKRGQDVALRCDPISGHVSLYWYRQALGQGPEFLTYFNYEAQQDKSGLPNDRFSAERPEGSISTLTIQRTEQRDSAMYRCASSPGLTDTQYFGPGTRLTVL.

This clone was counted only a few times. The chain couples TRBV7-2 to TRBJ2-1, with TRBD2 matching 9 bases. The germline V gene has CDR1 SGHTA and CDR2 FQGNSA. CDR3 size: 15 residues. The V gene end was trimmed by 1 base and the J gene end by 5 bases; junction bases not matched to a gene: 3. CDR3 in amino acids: CASSLGPSGNNEQFF. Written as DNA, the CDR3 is TGTGCCAGCAGCTTAGGACCTAGCGGGAACAATGAGCAGTTCTTC. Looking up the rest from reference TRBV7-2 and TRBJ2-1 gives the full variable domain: GAGVSQSPSNKVTEKGKDVELRCDPISGHTALYWYRQSLGQGLEFLIYFQGNSAPDKSGLPSDRFSAERTGGSVSTLTIQRTQQEDSAVYLCASSLGPSGNNEQFFGPGTRLTVL.

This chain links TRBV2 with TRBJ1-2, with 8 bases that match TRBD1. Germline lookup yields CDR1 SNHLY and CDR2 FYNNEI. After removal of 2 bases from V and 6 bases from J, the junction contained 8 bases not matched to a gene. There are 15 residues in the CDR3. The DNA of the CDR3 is TGTGCCAGCAGTGAACAGGGGGCGCAGAGGGATGGCTACACCTTC. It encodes CASSEQGAQRDGYTF.

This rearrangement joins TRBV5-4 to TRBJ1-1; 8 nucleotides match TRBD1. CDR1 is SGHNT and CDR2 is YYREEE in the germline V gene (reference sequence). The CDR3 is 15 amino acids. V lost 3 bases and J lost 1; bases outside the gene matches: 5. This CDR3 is CASSSDRERNTEAFF. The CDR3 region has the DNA TGTGCCAGCAGCTCGGACAGGGAGAGGAACACTGAAGCTTTCTTT.

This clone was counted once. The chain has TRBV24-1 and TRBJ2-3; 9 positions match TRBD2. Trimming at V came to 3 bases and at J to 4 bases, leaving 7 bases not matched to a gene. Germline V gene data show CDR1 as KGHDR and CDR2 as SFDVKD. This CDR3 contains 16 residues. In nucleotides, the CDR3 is TGTGCCACCAGTGATGTTAGCGGGAGTGGCTCAGATACGCAGTATTTT. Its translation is CATSDVSGSGSDTQYF.

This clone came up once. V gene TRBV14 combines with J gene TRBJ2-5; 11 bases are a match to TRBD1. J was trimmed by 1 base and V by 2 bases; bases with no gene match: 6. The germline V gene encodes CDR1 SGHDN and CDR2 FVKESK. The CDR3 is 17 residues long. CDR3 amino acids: CASSQPTGTGGQETQYF. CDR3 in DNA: TGTGCCAGCAGCCAACCCACCGGGACAGGGGGCCAAGAGACCCAGTACTTC.